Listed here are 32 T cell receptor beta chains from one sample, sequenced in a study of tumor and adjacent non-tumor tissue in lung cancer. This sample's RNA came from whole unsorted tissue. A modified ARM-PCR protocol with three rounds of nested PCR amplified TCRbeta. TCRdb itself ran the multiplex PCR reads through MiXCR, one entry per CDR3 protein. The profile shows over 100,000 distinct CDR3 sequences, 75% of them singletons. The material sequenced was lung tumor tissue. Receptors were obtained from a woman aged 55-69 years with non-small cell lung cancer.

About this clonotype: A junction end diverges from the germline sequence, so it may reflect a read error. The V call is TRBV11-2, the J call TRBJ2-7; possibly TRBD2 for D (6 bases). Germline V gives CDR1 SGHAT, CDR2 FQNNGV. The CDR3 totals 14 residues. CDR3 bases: TGTGCCAGCAGTTGGCACCGCGGAGGGTACGAGCAATACTTC. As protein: CASSWHRGGYEQYF.

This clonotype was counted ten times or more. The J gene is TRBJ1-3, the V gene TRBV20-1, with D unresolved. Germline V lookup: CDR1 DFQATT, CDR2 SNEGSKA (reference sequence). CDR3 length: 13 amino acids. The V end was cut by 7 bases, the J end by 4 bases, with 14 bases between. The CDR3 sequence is CSGTGGLGNTIYF. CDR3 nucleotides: TGCAGTGGAACGGGAGGGTTAGGAAACACCATATATTTT.

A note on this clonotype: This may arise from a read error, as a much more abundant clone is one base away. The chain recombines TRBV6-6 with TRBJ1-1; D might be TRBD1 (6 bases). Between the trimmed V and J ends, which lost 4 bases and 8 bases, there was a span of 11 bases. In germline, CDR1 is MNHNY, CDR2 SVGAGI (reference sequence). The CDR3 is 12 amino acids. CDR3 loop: CASSSRTAEAFF. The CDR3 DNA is TGTGCCAGCAGTTCCCGGACAGCAGAAGCTTTCTTT.

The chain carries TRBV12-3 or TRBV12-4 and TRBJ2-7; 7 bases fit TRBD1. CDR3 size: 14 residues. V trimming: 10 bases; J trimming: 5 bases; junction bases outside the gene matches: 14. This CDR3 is CAIIYTDRANEQYF. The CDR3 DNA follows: TGTGCCATCATTTACACCGACAGGGCCAACGAGCAGTACTTC.

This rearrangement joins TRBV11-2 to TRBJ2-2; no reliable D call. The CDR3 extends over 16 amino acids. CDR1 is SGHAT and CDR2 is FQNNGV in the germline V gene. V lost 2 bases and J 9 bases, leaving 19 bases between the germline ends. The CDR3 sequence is CASSLLLAAHTRELFF. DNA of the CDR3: TGTGCCAGCAGCTTATTATTGGCGGCGCACACACGGGAGCTGTTTTTT.

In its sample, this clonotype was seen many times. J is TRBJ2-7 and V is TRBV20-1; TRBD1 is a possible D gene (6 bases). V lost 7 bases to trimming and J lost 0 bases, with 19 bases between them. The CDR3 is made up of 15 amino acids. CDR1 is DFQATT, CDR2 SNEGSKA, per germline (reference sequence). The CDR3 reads CSVASQQGTSYEQYF. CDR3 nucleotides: TGCAGTGTCGCGTCACAACAGGGTACCTCCTACGAGCAGTACTTC.

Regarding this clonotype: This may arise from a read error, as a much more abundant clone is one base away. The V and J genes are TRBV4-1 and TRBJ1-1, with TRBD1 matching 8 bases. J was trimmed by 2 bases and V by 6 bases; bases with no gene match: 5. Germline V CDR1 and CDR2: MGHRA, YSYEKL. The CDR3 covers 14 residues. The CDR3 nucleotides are TGCGCCAGCAGTGAGCAGGGGGCAAACACTGAAGCTTTCTTT. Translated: CASSEQGANTEAFF.

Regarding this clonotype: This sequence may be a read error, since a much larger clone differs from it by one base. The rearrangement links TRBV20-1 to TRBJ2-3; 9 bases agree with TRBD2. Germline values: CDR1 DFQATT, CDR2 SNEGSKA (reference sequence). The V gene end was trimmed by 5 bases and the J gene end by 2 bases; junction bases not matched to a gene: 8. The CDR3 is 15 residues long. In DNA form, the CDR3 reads TGCAGTGCTGGTTGGGGACTAGCTCCCACAGATACGCAGTATTTT. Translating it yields CSAGWGLAPTDTQYF.

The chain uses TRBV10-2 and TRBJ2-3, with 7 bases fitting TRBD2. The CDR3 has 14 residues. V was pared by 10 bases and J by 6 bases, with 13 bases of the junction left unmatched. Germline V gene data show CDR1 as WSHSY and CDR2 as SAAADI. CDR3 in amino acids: CAIGSSGSADTQYF. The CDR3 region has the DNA TGCGCCATCGGGTCTAGCGGAAGCGCGGATACGCAGTATTTT.

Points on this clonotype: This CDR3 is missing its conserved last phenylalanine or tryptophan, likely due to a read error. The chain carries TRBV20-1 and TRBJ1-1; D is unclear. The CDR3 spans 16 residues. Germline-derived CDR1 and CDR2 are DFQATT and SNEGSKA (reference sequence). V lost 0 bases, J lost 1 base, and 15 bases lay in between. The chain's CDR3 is CSAREGGKPQNTEAFY. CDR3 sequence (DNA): TGCAGTGCTAGAGAGGGAGGCAAACCCCAGAACACTGAAGCTTTCTAT.

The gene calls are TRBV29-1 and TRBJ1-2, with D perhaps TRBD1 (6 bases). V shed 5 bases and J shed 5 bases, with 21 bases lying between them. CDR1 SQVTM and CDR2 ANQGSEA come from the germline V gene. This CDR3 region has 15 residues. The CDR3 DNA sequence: TGCAGCGTTCGCACCATCGGGACATGGCGATATGGCTACACCTTC. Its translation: CSVRTIGTWRYGYTF.

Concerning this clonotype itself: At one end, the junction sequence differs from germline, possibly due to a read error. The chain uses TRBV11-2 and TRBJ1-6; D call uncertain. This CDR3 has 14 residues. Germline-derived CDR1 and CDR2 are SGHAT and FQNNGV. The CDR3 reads CACCLEASNSHLHF. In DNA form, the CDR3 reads TGTGCCTGCTGCTTAGAAGCAAGTAATTCACACCTCCACTTT.

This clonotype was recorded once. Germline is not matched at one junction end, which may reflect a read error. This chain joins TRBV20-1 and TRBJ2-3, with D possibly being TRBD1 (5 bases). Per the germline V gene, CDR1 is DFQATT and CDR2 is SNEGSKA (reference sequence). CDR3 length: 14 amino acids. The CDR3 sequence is CSSRAQRATDTQNF. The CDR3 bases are TGCAGTTCTAGGGCTCAAAGGGCGACAGATACGCAGAATTTT.

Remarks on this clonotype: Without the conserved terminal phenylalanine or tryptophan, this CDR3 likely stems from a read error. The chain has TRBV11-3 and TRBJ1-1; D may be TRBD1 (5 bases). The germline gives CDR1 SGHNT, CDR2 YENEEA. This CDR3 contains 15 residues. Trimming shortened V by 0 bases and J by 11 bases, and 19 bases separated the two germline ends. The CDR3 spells CASSLDSGGGTGAFI. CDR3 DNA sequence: TGTGCCAGCAGCTTAGATTCGGGGGGAGGCACTGGGGCTTTCATT.

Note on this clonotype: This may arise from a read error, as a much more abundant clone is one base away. The CDR3 reads CSLSGRVDTQYF. The CDR3 bases are TGCAGTCTTAGCGGGAGGGTAGATACCCAGTACTTC. This chain connects TRBV20-1 to TRBJ2-5; 11 bases agree with TRBD2. The germline gives CDR1 DFQATT, CDR2 SNEGSKA (reference sequence). The junction had 7 bases not matched to a gene; V was cut back by 8 bases and J by 8 bases. The CDR3 runs to 12 residues.

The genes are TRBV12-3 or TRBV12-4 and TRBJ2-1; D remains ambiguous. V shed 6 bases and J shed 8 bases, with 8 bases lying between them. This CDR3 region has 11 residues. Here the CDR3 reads CASSFSHEQFF. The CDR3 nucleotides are TGTGCCAGCAGCTTTTCCCATGAGCAGTTCTTC.

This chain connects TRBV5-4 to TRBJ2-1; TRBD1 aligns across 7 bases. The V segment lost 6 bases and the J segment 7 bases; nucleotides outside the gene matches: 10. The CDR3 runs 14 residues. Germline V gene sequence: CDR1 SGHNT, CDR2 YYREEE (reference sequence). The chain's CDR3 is CASTWETGNNEQFF. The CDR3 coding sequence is TGTGCCAGCACCTGGGAGACAGGGAATAATGAGCAGTTCTTC.

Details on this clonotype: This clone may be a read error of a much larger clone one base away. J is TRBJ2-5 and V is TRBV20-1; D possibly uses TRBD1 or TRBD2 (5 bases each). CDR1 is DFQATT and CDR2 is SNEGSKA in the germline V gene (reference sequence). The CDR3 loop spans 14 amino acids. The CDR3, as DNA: TGCAATGCTAGGGAATGGGGACGGCAAGAGACCCAGTACTTC. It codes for CNAREWGRQETQYF.

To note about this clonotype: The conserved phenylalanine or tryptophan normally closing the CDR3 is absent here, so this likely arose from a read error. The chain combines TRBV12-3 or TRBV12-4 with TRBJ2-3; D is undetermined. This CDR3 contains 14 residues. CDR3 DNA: TGTGTCAGCAATTTCGGGCTGGGCCGAGATACGCAGTATTTG. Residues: CVSNFGLGRDTQYL.

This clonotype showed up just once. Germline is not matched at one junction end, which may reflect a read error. In DNA form, the CDR3 reads TGTGCCAGCATGGTTATTGATCATCCCCAGCATTTT. Amino acid sequence: CASMVIDHPQHF. The chain links TRBV6-6 to TRBJ1-5; no clear D. Germline CDR1 reads MNHNY; CDR2 reads SVGAGI (reference sequence). The CDR3 is 12 residues long.

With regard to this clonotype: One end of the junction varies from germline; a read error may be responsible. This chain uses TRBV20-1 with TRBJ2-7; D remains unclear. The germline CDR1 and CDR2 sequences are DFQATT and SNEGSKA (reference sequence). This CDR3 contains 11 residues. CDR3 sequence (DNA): TGCATTGCTAGGACCGGCTACGAGCAGCACTTC. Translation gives CIARTGYEQHF.

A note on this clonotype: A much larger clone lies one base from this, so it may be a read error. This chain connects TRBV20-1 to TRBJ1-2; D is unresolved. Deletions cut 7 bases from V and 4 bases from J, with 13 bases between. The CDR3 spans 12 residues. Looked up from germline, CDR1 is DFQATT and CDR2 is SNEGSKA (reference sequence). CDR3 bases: TGCAGTGACACGGGCGGGTTCTATGGCTACACCTTC. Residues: CSDTGGFYGYTF.

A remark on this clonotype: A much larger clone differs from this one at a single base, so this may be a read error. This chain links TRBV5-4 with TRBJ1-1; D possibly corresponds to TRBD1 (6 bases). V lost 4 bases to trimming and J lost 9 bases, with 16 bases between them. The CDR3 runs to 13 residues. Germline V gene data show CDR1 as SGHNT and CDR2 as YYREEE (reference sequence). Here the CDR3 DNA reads TGTGCCAGCAGCCAAGCAGGGGTCCCTAAAGCTTTCTTT. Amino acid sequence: CASSQAGVPKAFF. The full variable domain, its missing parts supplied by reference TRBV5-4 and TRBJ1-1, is ETGVTQSPTHLIKTRGQQVTLRCSSQSGHNTVSWYQQALGQGPQFIFQYYREEENGRGNFPPRFSGLQFPNYSSELNVNALELDDSALYLCASSQAGVPKAFFGQGTRLTVV.

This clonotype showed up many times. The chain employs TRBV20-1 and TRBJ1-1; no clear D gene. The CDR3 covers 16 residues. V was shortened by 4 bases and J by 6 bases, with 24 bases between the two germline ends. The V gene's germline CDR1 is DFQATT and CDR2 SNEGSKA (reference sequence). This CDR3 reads CSAKGGRRRSVSEAFF. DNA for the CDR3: TGCAGTGCTAAAGGAGGTCGCCGAAGAAGTGTCTCTGAAGCTTTCTTT.

The CDR3 nucleotides read TGCAGCCGACAGGAGGGAAATCAGCCCCAGTATTTT. Encoded protein: CSRQEGNQPQYF. The V gene is TRBV20-1, the J gene TRBJ1-5; D is perhaps TRBD1 or TRBD2 (6 bases each). Matching the DNA end better, TRBJ2-3 makes the J call doubtful. The CDR3 spans 12 residues. CDR1 and CDR2 (germline): DFQATT, SNEGSKA (reference sequence).

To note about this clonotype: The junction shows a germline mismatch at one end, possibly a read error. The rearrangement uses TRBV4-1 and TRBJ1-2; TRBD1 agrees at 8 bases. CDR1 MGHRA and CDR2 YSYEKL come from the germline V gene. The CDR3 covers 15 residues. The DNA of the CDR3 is TGTGCCAGCAGCCAAGATTCGGAGACAGGGGTTGGCTACACCTTC. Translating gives CASSQDSETGVGYTF.

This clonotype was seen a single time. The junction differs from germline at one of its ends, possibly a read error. The CDR3: CASSFTEGNEQYF. The CDR3, as DNA: TGTGCCAGCAGCTTTACAGAGGGCAACGAACAGTACTTC. The gene calls are TRBV11-2 and TRBJ2-7; maybe TRBD2 (5 bases). The CDR3 is 13 residues long. Germline CDR1 and CDR2: SGHAT and FQNNGV.

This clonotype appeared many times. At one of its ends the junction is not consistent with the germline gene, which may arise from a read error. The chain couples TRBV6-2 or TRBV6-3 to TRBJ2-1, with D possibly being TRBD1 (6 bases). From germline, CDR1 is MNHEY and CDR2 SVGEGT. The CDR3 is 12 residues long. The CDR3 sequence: CASSHSGTEQFF. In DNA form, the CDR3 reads TGTGCCAGCAGTCACTCCGGGACAGAGCAGTTCTTC.

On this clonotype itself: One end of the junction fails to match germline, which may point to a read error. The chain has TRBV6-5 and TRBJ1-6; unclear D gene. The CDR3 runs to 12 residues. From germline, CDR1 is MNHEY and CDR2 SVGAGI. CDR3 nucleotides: TGTGTCAACCCCGGGATATGTTCACCCCTTCACTTT. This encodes CVNPGICSPLHF.

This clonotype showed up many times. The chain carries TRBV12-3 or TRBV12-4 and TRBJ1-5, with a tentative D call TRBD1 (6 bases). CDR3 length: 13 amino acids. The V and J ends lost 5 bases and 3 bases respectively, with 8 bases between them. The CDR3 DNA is TGTGCCAGCAGTCACAGGGACAATCAGCCCCAGCATTTT. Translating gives CASSHRDNQPQHF.

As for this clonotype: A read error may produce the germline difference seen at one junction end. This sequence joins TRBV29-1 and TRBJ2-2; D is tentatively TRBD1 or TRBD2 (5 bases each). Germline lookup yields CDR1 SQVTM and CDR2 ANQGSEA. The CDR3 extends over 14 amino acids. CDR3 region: CIVGVTGGTGELFF. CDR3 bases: TGTATCGTGGGGGTTACAGGTGGCACCGGGGAGCTGTTTTTT.

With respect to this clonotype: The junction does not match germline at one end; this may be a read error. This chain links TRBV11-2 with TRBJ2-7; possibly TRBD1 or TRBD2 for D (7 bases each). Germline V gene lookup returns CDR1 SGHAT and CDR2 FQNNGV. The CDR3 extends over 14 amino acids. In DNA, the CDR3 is TGTACCAGCAGCTCATCCAGCGGGACAGCCGAGCATTACTTC. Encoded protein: CTSSSSSGTAEHYF.